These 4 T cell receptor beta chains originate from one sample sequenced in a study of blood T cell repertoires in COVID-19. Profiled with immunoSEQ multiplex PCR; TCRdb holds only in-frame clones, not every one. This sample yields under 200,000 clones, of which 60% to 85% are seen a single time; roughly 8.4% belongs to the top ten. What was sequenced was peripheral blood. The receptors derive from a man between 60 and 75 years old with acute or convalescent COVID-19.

The DNA for the CDR3 is TGTGCCAGCACTGGGACAACCTATGGCTACACCTTC. It is translated as CASTGTTYGYTF. The V gene is TRBV6-5, the J gene TRBJ1-2, with D possibly TRBD1 on 6 matching bases. Trimming shortened V by 7 bases and J by 4 bases, and 10 bases separated the two germline ends. In germline, CDR1 is MNHEY, CDR2 SVGAGI. The CDR3 has 12 residues.

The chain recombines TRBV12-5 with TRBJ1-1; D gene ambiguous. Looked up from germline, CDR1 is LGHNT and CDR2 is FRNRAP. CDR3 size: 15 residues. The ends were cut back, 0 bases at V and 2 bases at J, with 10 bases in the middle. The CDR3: CASGLVLGVNTEAFF. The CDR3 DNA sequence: TGTGCTAGTGGTTTGGTTTTGGGAGTTAACACTGAAGCTTTCTTT.

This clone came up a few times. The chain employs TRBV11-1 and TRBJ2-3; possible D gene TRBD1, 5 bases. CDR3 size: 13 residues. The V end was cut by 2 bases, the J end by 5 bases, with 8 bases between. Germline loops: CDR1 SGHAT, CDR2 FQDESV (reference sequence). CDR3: CASSLSRVDTQYF. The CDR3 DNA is TGTGCCAGCAGCTTATCCAGGGTAGATACGCAGTATTTT.

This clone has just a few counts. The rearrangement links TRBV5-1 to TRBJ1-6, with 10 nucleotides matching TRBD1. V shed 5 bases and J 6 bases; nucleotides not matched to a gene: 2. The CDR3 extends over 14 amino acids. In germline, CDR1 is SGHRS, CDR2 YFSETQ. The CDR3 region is CASRRDRGNSPLHF. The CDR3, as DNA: TGCGCCAGCAGGCGGGACAGGGGTAATTCACCCCTCCACTTT.